This is a list of T cell receptor beta chains from one sample in a study of blood T cell repertoires in COVID-19. Profiling relied on immunoSEQ multiplex PCR, and the TCRdb table lists in-frame clones only, not all of them. Here the sample spans roughly 380,000 clones, 81% being singletons. Sequencing was performed on peripheral blood. The receptors were sampled from a human donor with acute or convalescent COVID-19. The donor label of this sample is uncertain. The CDR3 runs from the conserved cysteine through the conserved F or W.

J gene | CDR3 length | V gene | CDR3 protein
TRBJ1-5 | 13 | TRBV12-3/TRBV12-4 | CASSLGGFQPQHF
TRBJ2-7 | 16 | TRBV9 | CASSVGFRTGDYEQYF
TRBJ2-1 | 15 | TRBV3-1/TRBV3-2 | CASSQVAGGLRGQFF
TRBJ1-1 | 15 | TRBV7-2 | CASSSGQGMNTEAFF
TRBJ2-1 | 14 | TRBV4-1 | CASSQDGSGGEQFF
TRBJ1-2 | 12 | TRBV9 | CASSVVGGGYTF
TRBJ2-1 | 15 | TRBV3-1/TRBV3-2 | CASSQAGSAYNEQFF
TRBJ1-6 | 16 | TRBV28 | CASSRGGAPYNSPLHF
TRBJ1-1 | 14 | TRBV19 | CASSIGGRNTEAFF
TRBJ1-5 | 15 | TRBV19 | CASSMPGHAYQPQHF
TRBJ1-5 | 15 | TRBV5-1 | CASSLDPRTQAPQHF
TRBJ2-3 | 15 | TRBV28 | CASRSIQGPADTQYF
TRBJ1-2 | 14 | TRBV5-1 | CASSLAGSNYGYTF
TRBJ1-2 | 12 | TRBV19 | CASRATLYGYTF
TRBJ1-3 | 15 | TRBV5-1 | CASTPGGTSGNTIYF
TRBJ1-3 | 16 | TRBV7-6 | CASSLEGDRPGNTIYF
TRBJ1-6 | 14 | TRBV6-5 | CASTQTGYSSPLHF
TRBJ2-1 | 13 | TRBV7-2 | CASSGRVNNEQFF
TRBJ1-5 | 15 | TRBV19 | CASSTGVMWDQPQHF
TRBJ2-1 | 14 | TRBV13 | CASSFLAGSNEQFF
TRBJ1-4 | 17 | TRBV3-1/TRBV3-2 | CASSQYSRGTTNEKLFF
TRBJ2-4 | 18 | TRBV3-1/TRBV3-2 | CASSQVGLAGGIKNIQYF
TRBJ2-7 | 14 | TRBV11-2 | CASSLPMGGYEQYF
TRBJ2-7 | 12 | TRBV28 | CAIPGQAYEQYF
TRBJ2-5 | 16 | TRBV6-5 | CASSSVLGGERETQYF
TRBJ2-7 | 16 | TRBV27 | CASTPMGQGRTYEQYF
TRBJ2-3 | 15 | TRBV5-4 | CASSSRTGRTDTQYF
TRBJ1-3 | 14 | TRBV9 | CASSVEGTGNTIYF
TRBJ2-5 | 14 | TRBV2 | CASSADSIQETQYF
TRBJ1-5 | 17 | TRBV28 | CASSLQAVTVPNQPQHF
TRBJ1-5 | 16 | TRBV6-2/TRBV6-3 | CASSSLWTGLEQPQHF
TRBJ2-1 | 15 | TRBV7-6 | CASSFGAGGSNEQFF
TRBJ1-2 | 12 | TRBV14 | CASSFHRGGYTF
TRBJ2-1 | 15 | TRBV5-1 | CASSYQVSSYNEQFF